The sequence of this TCR beta chain was determined in a study of cytomegalovirus exposure and HLA in healthy donors. J lost 4 bases, V lost 6 bases, and 5 bases had no gene match. Germline lookup yields CDR1 SNHLY and CDR2 FYNNEI. The CDR3 is 13 amino acids. Sequencing was performed with immunoSEQ multiplex PCR; in TCRdb, only in-frame clones are kept and a portion is missing. The sample records 280,000 or so clones, approximately 88% being singletons. The count of this clone is one. The chain uses TRBV2 and TRBJ2-7; 8 bases agree with TRBD1. The specimen was PBMCs. This TCR derives from a woman aged 18-29 years in good health and CMV-seronegative. Here the CDR3 DNA reads TGTGCCAGCAGCGGACAGGGTTTGTACGAGCAGTACTTC. This gives the protein CASSGQGLYEQYF.